Shown below are 8 T cell receptor beta chains from a single sample sequenced in a study of beta chain features in type 1 diabetes. As every portion of the isolated RNA was reverse transcribed, the sequencing read expressed TCRB transcripts. The protocol was immunoSEQ multiplex PCR, while the TCRdb copy is restricted to in-frame clones and leaves out a portion. Among about half a million clones listed, over 9.5% were seen once. Sequenced sample: naive CD4+ T cells from blood. The receptors shown here come from a woman younger than 30 in good health.

The V call is TRBV18, the J call TRBJ2-1; TRBD2 matches at 7 bases. The CDR3 has 17 residues. Germline CDR1 KGHSH, CDR2 LQKENI. The V segment lost 3 bases and the J segment 5 bases; nucleotides outside the gene matches: 13. CDR3 DNA: TGTGCCAGCTCACCCGGAAGCGGGGCGGGAGCCCACAATGAGCAGTTCTTC. This encodes CASSPGSGAGAHNEQFF.

The rearrangement links TRBV5-1 to TRBJ2-3; 10 bases are a match to TRBD1. Unmatched junction bases numbered 5, after V lost 2 bases and J lost 2 bases. The CDR3 consists of 16 residues. Germline loops: CDR1 SGHRS, CDR2 YFSETQ. The chain's CDR3 is CASSLAGTGDTDTQYF. CDR3 DNA: TGCGCCAGCAGCTTAGCCGGGACAGGGGACACAGATACGCAGTATTTT.

V is TRBV7-8 and J is TRBJ2-7; TRBD2 matches 9 bases. Germline V gives CDR1 SGHVS, CDR2 FQNEAQ. V shed 5 bases and J 3 bases; nucleotides not matched to a gene: 5. The CDR3 has 14 residues. CDR3 sequence (DNA): TGTGCCAGCAGCCCCCTAGCGGGGTACTACGAGCAGTACTTC. It yields the protein CASSPLAGYYEQYF. Variable domain in full (rest from reference TRBV7-8 and TRBJ2-7): GAGVSQSPRYKVAKRGQDVALRCDPISGHVSLFWYQQALGQGPEFLTYFQNEAQLDKSGLPSDRFFAERPEGSVSTLKIQRTQQEDSAVYLCASSPLAGYYEQYFGPGTRLTVT.

This clone was seen a few times. The chain combines TRBV2 with TRBJ2-3; D gene ambiguous. The V end was cut by 2 bases, the J end by 0 bases, with 15 bases between. CDR3 length: 17 amino acids. Germline assignment: CDR1 SNHLY and CDR2 FYNNEI. Here the CDR3 reads CASSENRGGRSTDTQYF. The CDR3 bases are TGTGCCAGCAGTGAAAATCGAGGCGGCCGCAGCACAGATACGCAGTATTTT. The complete variable domain, with remaining parts taken from reference TRBV2 and TRBJ2-3, reads EPEVTQTPSHQVTQMGQEVILRCVPISNHLYFYWYRQILGQKVEFLVSFYNNEISEKSEIFDDQFSVERPDGSNFTLKIRSTKLEDSAMYFCASSENRGGRSTDTQYFGPGTRLTVL.

This clone was seen a few times. J is TRBJ2-1 and V is TRBV29-1, with D possibly being TRBD2 (6 bases). Germline-derived CDR1 and CDR2 are SQVTM and ANQGSEA. CDR3 length equals 12 residues. The CDR3 region has the DNA TGCACGTGCACGGGGGCCTACAATGAGCAGTTCTTC. Amino acid sequence: CTCTGAYNEQFF.

The chain is built from TRBV5-1 and TRBJ2-3; 9 bases match TRBD1. The CDR3 is 16 amino acids. Germline V gene lookup returns CDR1 SGHRS and CDR2 YFSETQ. With 2 bases clipped from V and 4 bases from J, the junction kept 8 bases outside the gene matches. The CDR3 loop reads CASSLQGARIADTQYF. Written as DNA, the CDR3 is TGCGCCAGCAGCTTACAGGGGGCAAGAATCGCAGATACGCAGTATTTT.

In this sample, this clone turned up a few times. The chain carries TRBV15 and TRBJ2-4, with 10 positions matching TRBD1. CDR3 length equals 13 residues. Per the germline V gene, CDR1 is LNHNV and CDR2 is YYDKDF (reference sequence). V was clipped by 8 bases and J by 8 bases; unmatched bases: 6. The CDR3 protein is CATGDRGSYIQYF. Written as DNA, the CDR3 is TGTGCCACCGGGGACAGGGGTTCGTACATTCAGTACTTC. The whole variable domain, filled in from reference TRBV15 and TRBJ2-4, reads DAMVIQNPRYQVTQFGKPVTLSCSQTLNHNVMYWYQQKSSQAPKLLFHYYDKDFNNEADTPDNFQSRRPNTSFCFLDIRSPGLGDTAMYLCATGDRGSYIQYFGAGTRLSVL.

This clone has a handful of counts. The chain is built from TRBV25-1 and TRBJ1-2; weak D call: TRBD1 (5 bases). Germline lookup yields CDR1 MGHDK and CDR2 SYGVNS. V lost 4 bases, J lost 5 bases, and 14 bases lay in between. The CDR3 sequence is 14 residues long. The CDR3 sequence is CASSGEMWGYGYTF. The CDR3 nucleotides are TGTGCCAGCAGTGGGGAGATGTGGGGGTATGGCTACACCTTC.